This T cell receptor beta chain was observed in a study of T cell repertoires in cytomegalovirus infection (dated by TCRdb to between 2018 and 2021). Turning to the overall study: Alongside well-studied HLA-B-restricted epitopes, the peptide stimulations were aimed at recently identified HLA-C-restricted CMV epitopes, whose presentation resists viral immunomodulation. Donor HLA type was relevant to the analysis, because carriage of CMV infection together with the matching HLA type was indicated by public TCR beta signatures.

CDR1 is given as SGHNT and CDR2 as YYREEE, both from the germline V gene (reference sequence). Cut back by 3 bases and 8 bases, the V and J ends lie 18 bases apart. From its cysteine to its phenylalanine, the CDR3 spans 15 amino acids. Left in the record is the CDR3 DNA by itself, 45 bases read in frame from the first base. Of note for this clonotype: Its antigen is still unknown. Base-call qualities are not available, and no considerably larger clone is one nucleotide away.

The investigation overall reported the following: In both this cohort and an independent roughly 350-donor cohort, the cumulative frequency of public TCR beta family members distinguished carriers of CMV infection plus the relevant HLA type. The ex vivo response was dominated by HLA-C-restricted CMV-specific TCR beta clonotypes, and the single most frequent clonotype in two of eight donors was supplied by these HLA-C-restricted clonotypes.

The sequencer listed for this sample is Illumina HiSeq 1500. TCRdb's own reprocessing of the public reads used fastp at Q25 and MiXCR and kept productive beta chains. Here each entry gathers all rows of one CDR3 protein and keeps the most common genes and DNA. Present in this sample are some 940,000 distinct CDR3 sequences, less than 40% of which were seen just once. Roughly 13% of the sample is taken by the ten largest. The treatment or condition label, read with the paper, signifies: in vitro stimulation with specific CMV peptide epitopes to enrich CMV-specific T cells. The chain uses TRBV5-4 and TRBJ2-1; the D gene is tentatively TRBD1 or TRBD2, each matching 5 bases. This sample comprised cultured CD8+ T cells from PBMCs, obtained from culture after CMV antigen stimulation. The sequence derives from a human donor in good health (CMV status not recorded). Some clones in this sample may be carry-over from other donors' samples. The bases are TGTGCCAGCAGCTACCCATTCTCGGGGCCCCATGAGCAGTTCTTC. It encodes CASSYPFSGPHEQFF.